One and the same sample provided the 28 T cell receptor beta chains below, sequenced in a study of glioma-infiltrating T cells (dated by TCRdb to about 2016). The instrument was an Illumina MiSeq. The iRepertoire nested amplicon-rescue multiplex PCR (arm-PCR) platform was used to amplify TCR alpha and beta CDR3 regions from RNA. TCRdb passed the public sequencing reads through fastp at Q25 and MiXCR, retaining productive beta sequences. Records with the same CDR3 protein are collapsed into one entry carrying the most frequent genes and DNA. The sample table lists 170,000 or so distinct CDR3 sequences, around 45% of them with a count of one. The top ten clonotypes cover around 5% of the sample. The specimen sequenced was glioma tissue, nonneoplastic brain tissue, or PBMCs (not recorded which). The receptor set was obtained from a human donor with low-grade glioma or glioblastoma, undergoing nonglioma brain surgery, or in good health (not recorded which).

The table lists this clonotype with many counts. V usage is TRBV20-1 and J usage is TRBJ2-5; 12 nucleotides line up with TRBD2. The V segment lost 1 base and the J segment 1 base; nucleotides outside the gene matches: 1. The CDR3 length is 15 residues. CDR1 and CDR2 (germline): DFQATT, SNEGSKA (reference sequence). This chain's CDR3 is CSARAGLAGQETQYF. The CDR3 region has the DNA TGCAGTGCTAGAGCGGGACTAGCGGGCCAAGAGACCCAGTACTTC.

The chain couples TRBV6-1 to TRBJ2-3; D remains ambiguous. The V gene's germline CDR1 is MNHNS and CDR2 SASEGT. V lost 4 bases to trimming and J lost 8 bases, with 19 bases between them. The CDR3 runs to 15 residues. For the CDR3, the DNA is TGTGCCAGCAGTGGCTTTTCCTGGTTGCCGGTTACGCAGTATTTT. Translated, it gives CASSGFSWLPVTQYF.

The CDR3 reads CASSRASGVYDFTDTQYF. CDR3 nucleotides: TGCGCCAGCAGCAGAGCTAGCGGAGTCTATGATTTCACAGATACGCAGTATTTT. The chain carries TRBV5-1 and TRBJ2-3; TRBD2 matches 7 bases. This CDR3 region has 18 residues. The trim removed 4 bases at V and 2 bases at J, leaving 16 bases unmatched. Germline lookup yields CDR1 SGHRS and CDR2 YFSETQ.

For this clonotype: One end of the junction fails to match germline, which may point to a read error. The CDR3, as DNA: TGCGCCAGCAGCCAGGTCGACAGGAGCTCCTACGAGCAGTACTTC. Its translation: CASSQVDRSSYEQYF. The chain employs TRBV4-2 and TRBJ2-7, with TRBD1 as a possible D gene (6 bases). The CDR3 sequence is 15 residues long. The germline CDR1 and CDR2 sequences are LGHNA and YNFKEQ.

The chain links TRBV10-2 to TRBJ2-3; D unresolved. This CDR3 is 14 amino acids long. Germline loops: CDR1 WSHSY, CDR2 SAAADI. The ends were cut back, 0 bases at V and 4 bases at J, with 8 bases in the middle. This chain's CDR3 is CASSESQFADTQYF. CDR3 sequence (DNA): TGCGCCAGCAGTGAGTCCCAATTTGCAGATACGCAGTATTTT.

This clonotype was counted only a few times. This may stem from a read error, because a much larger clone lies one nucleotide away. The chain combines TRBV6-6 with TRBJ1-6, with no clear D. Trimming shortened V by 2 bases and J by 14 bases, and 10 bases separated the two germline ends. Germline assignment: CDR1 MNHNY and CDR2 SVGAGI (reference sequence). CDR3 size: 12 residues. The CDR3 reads CASSYHAGTLHF. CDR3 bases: TGTGCCAGCAGTTACCACGCAGGAACCCTCCACTTT.

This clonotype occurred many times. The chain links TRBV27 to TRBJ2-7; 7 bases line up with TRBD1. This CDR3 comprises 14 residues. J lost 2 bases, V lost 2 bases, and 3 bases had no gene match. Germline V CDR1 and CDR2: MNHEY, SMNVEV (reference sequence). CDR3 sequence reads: CASSLRQGTYEQYF. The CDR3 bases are TGTGCCAGCAGTTTACGACAGGGTACCTACGAGCAGTACTTC.

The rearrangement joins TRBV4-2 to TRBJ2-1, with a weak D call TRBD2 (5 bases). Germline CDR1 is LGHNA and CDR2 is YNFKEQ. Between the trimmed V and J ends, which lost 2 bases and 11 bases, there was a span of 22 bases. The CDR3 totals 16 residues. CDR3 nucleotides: TGTGCCAGCAGCCAAACTACCTCAAGGACTGGGAATCAGCAGTTCTTC. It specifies CASSQTTSRTGNQQFF.

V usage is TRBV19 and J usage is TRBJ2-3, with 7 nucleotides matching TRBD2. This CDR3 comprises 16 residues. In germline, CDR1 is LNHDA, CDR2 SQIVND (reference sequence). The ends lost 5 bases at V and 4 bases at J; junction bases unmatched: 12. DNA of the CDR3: TGTGCCAGTAGTCCTCCTTGGCCGGCGGGGGCAGATACGCAGTATTTT. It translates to CASSPPWPAGADTQYF. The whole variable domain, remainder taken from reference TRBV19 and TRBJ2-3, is DGGITQSPKYLFRKEGQNVTLSCEQNLNHDAMYWYRQDPGQGLRLIYYSQIVNDFQKGDIAEGYSVSREKKESFPLTVTSAQKNPTAFYLCASSPPWPAGADTQYFGPGTRLTVL.

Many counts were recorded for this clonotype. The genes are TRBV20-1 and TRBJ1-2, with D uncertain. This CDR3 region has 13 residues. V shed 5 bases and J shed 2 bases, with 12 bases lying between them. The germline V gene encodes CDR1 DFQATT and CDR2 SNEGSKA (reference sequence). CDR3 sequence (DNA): TGCAGTGCTTCCCGGACGGTGAACTATGGCTACACCTTC. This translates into CSASRTVNYGYTF.

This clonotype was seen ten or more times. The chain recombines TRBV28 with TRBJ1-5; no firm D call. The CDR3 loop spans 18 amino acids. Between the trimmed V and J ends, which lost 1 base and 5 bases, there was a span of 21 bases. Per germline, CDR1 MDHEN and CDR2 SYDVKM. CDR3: CASSLSVGLGSADQPQHF. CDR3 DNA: TGTGCCAGCAGTTTATCCGTAGGTTTGGGTTCAGCAGATCAGCCCCAGCATTTT. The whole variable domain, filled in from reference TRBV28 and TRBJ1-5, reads DVKVTQSSRYLVKRTGEKVFLECVQDMDHENMFWYRQDPGLGLRLIYFSYDVKMKEKGDIPEGYSVSREKKERFSLILESASTNQTSMYLCASSLSVGLGSADQPQHFGDGTRLSIL.

In DNA form, the CDR3 reads TGTGCCAGCAGCCGACTAGCGCCCACGAACACCGGGGAGCTGTTTTTT. Encoded protein: CASSRLAPTNTGELFF. V is TRBV7-2 and J is TRBJ2-2; 8 nucleotides line up with TRBD2. Germline V gene lookup returns CDR1 SGHTA and CDR2 FQGNSA. The CDR3 consists of 16 residues. The V and J ends lost 5 bases and 0 bases, in that order; junction bases with no gene match: 5.

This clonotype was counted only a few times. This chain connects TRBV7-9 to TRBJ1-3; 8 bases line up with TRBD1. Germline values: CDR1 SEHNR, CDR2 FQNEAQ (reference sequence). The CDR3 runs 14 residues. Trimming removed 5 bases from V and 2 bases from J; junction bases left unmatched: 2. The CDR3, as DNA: TGTGCCAGCAGCCCGGGACAGGCTGGAAACACCATATATTTT. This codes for CASSPGQAGNTIYF.

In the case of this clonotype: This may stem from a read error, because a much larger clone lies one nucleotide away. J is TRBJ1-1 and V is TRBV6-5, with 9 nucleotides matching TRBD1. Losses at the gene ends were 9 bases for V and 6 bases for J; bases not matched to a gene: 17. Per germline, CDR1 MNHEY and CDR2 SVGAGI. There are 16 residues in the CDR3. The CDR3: CARSPPGWTGDSEAFF. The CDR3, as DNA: TGTGCCAGGAGTCCTCCGGGGTGGACAGGGGACTCTGAAGCTTTCTTT.

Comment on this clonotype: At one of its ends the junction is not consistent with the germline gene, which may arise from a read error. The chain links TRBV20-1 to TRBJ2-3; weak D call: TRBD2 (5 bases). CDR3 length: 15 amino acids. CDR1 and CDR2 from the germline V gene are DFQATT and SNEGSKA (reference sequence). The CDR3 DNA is TGCAGTACTAGAGGCAGCCTAGTGGGCACAGATACGCGGTATTTT. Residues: CSTRGSLVGTDTRYF.

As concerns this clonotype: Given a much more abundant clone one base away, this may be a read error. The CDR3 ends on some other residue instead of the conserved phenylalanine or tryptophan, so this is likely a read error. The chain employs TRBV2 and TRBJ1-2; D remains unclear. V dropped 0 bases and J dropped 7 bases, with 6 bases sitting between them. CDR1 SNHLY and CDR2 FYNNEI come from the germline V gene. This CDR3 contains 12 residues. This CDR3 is CASSEAPPGYTL. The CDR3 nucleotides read TGTGCCAGCAGTGAAGCACCCCCTGGCTACACCCTC.

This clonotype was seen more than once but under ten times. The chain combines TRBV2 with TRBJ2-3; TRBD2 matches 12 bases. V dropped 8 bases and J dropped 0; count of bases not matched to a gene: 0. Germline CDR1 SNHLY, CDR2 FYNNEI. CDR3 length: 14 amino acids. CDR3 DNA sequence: TGTGCCAGCGGGACTAGCGGGAGCACAGATACGCAGTATTTT. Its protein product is CASGTSGSTDTQYF.

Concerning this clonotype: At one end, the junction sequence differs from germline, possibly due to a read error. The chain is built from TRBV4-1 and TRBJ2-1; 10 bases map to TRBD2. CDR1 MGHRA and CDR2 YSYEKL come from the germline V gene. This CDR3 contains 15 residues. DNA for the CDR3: TGCGTCAGCAGCCTCGGGACTAGCGACTACAATGACCAGTTCTTC. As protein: CVSSLGTSDYNDQFF.

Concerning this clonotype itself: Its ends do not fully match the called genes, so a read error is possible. In nucleotides, the CDR3 is TGTGCAAGCAACATAGACAGTAATCAGCCCAAGCATTTT. Its protein product is CASNIDSNQPKHF. The V gene is TRBV6-2 or TRBV6-3, the J gene TRBJ1-5; perhaps TRBD1 as D (5 bases). The germline V gene encodes CDR1 MNHEY and CDR2 SVGEGT. The CDR3 totals 13 residues.

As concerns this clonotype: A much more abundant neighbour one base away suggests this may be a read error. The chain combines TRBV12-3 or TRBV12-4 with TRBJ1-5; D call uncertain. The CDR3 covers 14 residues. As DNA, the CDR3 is TGTGACAGCAGTTTCGGGGTTAGCAATCAGCCCCAGCATTTT. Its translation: CDSSFGVSNQPQHF.

CDR3 loop: CASSRYRDRGLYEQYF. In DNA form, the CDR3 reads TGTGCCAGCAGCCGGTACCGGGACAGGGGACTTTACGAGCAGTACTTC. The V and J genes are TRBV4-2 and TRBJ2-7; 10 bases agree with TRBD1. V was pared by 4 bases and J by 4 bases, with 10 bases of the junction left unmatched. Germline-derived CDR1 and CDR2 are LGHNA and YNFKEQ. This CDR3 spans 16 amino acids.

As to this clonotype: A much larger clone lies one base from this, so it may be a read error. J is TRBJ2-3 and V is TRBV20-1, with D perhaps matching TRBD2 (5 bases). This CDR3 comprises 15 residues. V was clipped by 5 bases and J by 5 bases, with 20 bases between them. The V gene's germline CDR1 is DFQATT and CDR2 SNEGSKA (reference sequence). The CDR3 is CSAPLRAGGKDTQYF. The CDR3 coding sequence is TGCAGTGCTCCCCTAAGGGCAGGAGGCAAAGATACGCAGTATTTT.

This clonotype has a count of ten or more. In DNA, the CDR3 is TGCAGTGCTAGAGGGACAGGGGGTCACAATGAGCAGTTCTTC. Translation gives CSARGTGGHNEQFF. This rearrangement joins TRBV20-1 to TRBJ2-1; TRBD1 aligns across 10 bases. The CDR3 is made up of 14 amino acids. In germline, CDR1 is DFQATT, CDR2 SNEGSKA (reference sequence). The trim removed 1 base at V and 5 bases at J, leaving 2 bases unmatched.

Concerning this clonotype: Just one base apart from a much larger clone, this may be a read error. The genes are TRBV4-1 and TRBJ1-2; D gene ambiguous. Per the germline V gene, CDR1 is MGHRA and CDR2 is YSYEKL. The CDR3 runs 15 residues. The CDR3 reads CASSGLGTTNYDYTF. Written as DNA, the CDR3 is TGCGCCAGCAGCGGGCTCGGAACCACTAACTATGACTACACCTTC.

This CDR3 is CSVERQGNEKLFF. CDR3 bases: TGCAGCGTTGAACGACAGGGGAATGAAAAACTGTTTTTT. V and J are TRBV29-1 and TRBJ1-4; 8 positions match TRBD1. V lost 2 bases, J lost 5 bases, and 1 base stayed unmatched. The germline V gene encodes CDR1 SQVTM and CDR2 ANQGSEA. There are 13 residues in the CDR3.

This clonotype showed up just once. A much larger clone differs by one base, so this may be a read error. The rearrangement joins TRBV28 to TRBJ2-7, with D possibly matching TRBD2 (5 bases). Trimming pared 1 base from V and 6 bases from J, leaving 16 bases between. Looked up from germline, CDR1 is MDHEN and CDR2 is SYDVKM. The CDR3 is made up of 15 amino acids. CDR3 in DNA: TGTGCCAGCAGTTTATCGGGGATGGTGCTCGGCGAGCAGTACTTC. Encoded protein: CASSLSGMVLGEQYF.

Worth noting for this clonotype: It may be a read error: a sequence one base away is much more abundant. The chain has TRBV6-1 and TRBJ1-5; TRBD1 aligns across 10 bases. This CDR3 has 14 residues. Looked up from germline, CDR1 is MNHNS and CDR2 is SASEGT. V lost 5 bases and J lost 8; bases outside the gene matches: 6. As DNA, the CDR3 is TGTGCCAGCAGTCTGGACAGGGGGGCTAAGCCCCAGCATTTT. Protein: CASSLDRGAKPQHF.

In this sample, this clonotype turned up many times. The CDR3 is CASTKGLAGYNEQFF. The CDR3, as DNA: TGTGCCAGCACCAAGGGGCTAGCCGGTTACAATGAGCAGTTCTTC. The chain has TRBV6-1 and TRBJ2-1; D may match TRBD1 or TRBD2 (5 bases each). With 7 bases removed from V and 4 bases from J, the gap between germline ends came to 17 bases. The V gene's germline CDR1 is MNHNS and CDR2 SASEGT. The CDR3 loop spans 15 amino acids.